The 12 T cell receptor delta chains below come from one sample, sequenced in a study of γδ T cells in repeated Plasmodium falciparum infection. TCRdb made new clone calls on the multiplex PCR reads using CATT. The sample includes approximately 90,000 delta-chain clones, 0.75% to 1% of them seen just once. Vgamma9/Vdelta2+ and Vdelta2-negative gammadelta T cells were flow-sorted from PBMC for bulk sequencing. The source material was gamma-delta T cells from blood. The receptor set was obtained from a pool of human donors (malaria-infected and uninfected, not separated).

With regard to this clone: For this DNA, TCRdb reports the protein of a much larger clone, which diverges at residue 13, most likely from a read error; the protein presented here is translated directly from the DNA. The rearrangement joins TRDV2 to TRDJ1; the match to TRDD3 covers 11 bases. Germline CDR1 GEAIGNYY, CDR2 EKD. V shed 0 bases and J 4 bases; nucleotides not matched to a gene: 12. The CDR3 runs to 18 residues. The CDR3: CACDTLTVLGDRSDKLIF. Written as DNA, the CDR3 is TGTGCCTGTGACACCCTAACCGTACTGGGGGATAGAAGCGATAAACTCATCTTT.

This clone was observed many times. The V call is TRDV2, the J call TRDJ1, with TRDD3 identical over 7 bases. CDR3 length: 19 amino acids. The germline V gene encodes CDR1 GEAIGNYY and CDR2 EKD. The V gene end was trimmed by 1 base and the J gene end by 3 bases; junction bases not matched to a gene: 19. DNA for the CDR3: TGTGCCTGTGACACGGTCGGTACTGGGGCTTTAGAGATAGCCGATAAACTCATCTTT. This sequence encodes CACDTVGTGALEIADKLIF.

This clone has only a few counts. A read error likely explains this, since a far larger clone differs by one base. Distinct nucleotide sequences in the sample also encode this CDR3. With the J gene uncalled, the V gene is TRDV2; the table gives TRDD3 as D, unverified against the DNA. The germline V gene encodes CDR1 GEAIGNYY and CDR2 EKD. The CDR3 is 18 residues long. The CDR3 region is CACEKLGADSWDTRQMFF. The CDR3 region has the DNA TGTGCCTGTGAGAAGCTGGGAGCCGACTCCTGGGACACCCGACAGATGTTCTTC.

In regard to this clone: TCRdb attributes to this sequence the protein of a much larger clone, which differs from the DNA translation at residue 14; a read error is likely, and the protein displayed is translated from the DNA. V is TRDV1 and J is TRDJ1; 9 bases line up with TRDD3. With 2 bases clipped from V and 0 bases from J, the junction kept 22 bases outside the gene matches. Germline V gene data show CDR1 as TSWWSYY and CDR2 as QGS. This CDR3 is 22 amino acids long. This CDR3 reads CALGEVRTKAGIRATNTDKLIF. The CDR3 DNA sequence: TGTGCTCTTGGGGAAGTCCGAACTAAGGCGGGGATACGGGCTACTAACACCGATAAACTCATCTTT.

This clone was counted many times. DNA of the CDR3: TGTGCTCTTGGCATTATAAGGCATATAGGACGGGTGTACACCGATAAACTCATCTTT. Protein sequence: CALGIIRHIGRVYTDKLIF. This rearrangement joins TRDV1 to TRDJ1; no reliable D call. Because TCRdb records no J gene, it was assigned here through a match of the DNA to germline. Germline CDR1 and CDR2: TSWWSYY and QGS. V dropped 6 bases and J dropped 0 bases, with 26 bases sitting between them. The CDR3 loop spans 19 amino acids.

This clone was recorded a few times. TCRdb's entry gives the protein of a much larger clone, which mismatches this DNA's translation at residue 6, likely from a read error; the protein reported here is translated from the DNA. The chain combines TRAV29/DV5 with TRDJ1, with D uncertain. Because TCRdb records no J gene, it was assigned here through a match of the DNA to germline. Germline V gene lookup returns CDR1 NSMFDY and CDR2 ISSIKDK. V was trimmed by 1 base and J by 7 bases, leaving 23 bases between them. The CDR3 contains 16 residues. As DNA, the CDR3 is TGTGCAGCAAGCCAAGTTGCGCACATGAGCTGCCCTAAACTCATCTTT. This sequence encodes CAASQVAHMSCPKLIF.

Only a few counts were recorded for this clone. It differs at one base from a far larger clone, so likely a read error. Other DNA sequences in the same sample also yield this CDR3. CDR3 sequence reads: CACDPLLGDTPYTDKLIF. The CDR3 DNA follows: TGTGCCTGTGACCCCTTGCTGGGGGATACACCGTACACCGATAAACTCATCTTT. The rearrangement uses TRDV2 and TRDJ1; 11 bases fit TRDD3. TCRdb leaves out the J gene; it was filled in here by matching the DNA to germline. CDR3 length: 18 amino acids. Germline V gives CDR1 GEAIGNYY, CDR2 EKD. V lost 3 bases, J lost 0 bases, and 11 bases stayed unmatched.

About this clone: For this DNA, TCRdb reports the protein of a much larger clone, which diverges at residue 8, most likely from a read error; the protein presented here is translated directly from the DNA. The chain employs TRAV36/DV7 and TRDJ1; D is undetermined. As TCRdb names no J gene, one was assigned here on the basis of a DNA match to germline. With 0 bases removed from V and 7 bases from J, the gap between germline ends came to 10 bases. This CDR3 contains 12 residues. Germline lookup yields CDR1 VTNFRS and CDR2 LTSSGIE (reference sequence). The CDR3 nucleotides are TGTGCTGTGGAGGCGGCCGGGAGTAAACTCATCTTT. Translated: CAVEAAGSKLIF.

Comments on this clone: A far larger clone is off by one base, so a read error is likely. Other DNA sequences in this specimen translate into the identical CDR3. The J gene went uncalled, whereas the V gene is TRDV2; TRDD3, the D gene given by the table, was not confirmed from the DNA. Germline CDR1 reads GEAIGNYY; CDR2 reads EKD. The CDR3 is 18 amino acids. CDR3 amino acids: CACDARTGGYADTDKLIF. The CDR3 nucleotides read TGTGCCTGTGACGCCCGTACTGGGGGATACGCGGATACCGATAAGCTCATCTTT.

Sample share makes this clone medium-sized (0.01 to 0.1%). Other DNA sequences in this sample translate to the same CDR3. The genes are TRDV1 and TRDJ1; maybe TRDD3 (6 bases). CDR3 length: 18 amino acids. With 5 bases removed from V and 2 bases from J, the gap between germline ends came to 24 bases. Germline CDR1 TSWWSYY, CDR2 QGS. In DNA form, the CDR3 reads TGTGCTCTTGGGAAAGCTACCGTGGGGGCCTCGGGGACCGATAAACTCATCTTT. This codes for CALGKATVGASGTDKLIF.

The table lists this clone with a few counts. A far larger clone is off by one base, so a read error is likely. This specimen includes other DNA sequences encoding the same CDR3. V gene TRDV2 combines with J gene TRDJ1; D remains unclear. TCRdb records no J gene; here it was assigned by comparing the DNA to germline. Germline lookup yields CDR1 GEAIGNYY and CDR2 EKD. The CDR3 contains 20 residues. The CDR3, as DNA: TGTGCCTGCGACACCGGTTCGATGCGGGACGTTCCAAAGCCCTCCGATAAACTCATCTTT. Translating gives CACDTGSMRDVPKPSDKLIF.

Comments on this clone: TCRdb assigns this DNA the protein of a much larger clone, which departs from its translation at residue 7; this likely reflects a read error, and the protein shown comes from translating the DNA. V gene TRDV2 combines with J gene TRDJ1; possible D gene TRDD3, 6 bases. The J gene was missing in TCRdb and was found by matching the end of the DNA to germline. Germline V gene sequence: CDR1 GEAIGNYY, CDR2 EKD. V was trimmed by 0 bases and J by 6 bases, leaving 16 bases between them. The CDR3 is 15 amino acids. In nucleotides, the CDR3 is TGTGCCTGTGACACCGTGAGGGATAGGGAGAATAAACTCATCTTT. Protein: CACDTVRDRENKLIF.